This T cell receptor (beta chain) was retrieved from a study of blood T cell repertoires in COVID-19. In the study overall: Donors in the United States, Italy and Spain gave samples during acute or convalescent COVID-19.

This CDR3 has 16 residues. Germline V lookup: CDR1 SGHRS, CDR2 YFSETQ. V lost 0 bases, J lost 2 bases, and 12 bases lay in between. Sequenced by immunoSEQ multiplex PCR; TCRdb stores in-frame clones only, minus some. The sample has approximately 54,000 clones; roughly 82% are singletons. The source material was peripheral blood. The receptor was derived from a human donor in a cohort sampled during active COVID-19. The chain employs TRBV5-1 and TRBJ1-3; D is undetermined. The CDR3 nucleotides read TGCGCCAGCAGCTTGGATCCGCGACGGGCTGGAAACACCATATATTTT. This gives the protein CASSLDPRRAGNTIYF.